These T cell receptor beta chains were read from a single sample in a study of shared clonotypes between healthy human individuals. TCRdb's table, derived via immunoSEQ multiplex PCR, lists solely in-frame clones and lacks some. The sample lists hundreds of thousands of clones, approximately 95% occurring once. Sequencing input: naive CD8+ T cells sorted from blood. The source is a woman in her twenties or thirties in good health. Both conserved end residues are part of each CDR3. D genes are given only for firm matches. Some rows mark clone size as missing; the rest say once, few, many or name a class of expanded clone.

D gene	J gene	V gene	clone size	CDR3 protein	CDR3 DNA
-	TRBJ2-1	TRBV23-1	-	CASRPDREDEQFF	TGCGCCAGCAGGCCTGACAGGGAGGATGAGCAGTTCTTC
TRBD1	TRBJ1-2	TRBV5-4	-	CASSLGDSFYGYTF	TGTGCCAGCAGCTTGGGGGACAGCTTCTATGGCTACACCTTC
-	TRBJ2-7	TRBV28	-	CASSPLDGTYEQYF	TGTGCCAGCAGTCCCCTGGACGGAACCTACGAGCAGTACTTC
TRBD1	TRBJ2-2	TRBV2	-	CASRTTGTGRPGELFF	TGTGCCAGCAGAACTACCGGGACAGGTCGTCCCGGGGAGCTGTTTTTT
TRBD2	TRBJ2-1	TRBV7-7	-	CASSLELAGGNNEQFF	TGTGCCAGCAGCTTAGAGCTAGCGGGAGGGAACAATGAGCAGTTCTTC
-	TRBJ1-1	TRBV7-9	-	CASSQTNTEAFF	TGTGCCAGCAGCCAAACGAACACTGAAGCTTTCTTT
-	TRBJ2-3	TRBV6-5	-	CASSSLGLPSTDTQYF	TGTGCCAGCAGTTCCCTCGGGCTACCAAGCACAGATACGCAGTATTTT
TRBD1	TRBJ1-2	TRBV2	once	CASKYQTGDSYGYTF	TGTGCCAGCAAATACCAGACAGGGGACTCATATGGCTACACCTTC
-	TRBJ2-7	TRBV19	-	CASSIDLSSALSYEQYF	TGTGCCAGTAGTATAGATCTGTCCAGCGCCCTCTCCTACGAGCAGTACTTC
-	TRBJ1-2	TRBV2	-	CARGPDAYGYTF	TGTGCCAGGGGACCAGACGCCTATGGCTACACCTTC